A selection of T cell receptor beta chains follows, all from one sample in a study of shared clonotypes between healthy human individuals. The protocol was immunoSEQ multiplex PCR, while the TCRdb copy is restricted to in-frame clones and leaves out a portion. The sample includes under 600,000 clones, more than 95% of them seen just once. The material sequenced was naive CD4+ T cells sorted from blood. These receptors all stem from a woman aged 25 to 39 in good health. CDR3s include the opening cysteine and the closing phenylalanine or tryptophan. The order of the fields is J gene, V gene, CDR3 protein.

TRBJ2-7 TRBV30 CASKTSYEQYF
TRBJ2-3 TRBV11-2 CASSPPPRTDTQYF
TRBJ1-1 TRBV28 CASSPRGLESEAFF
TRBJ1-1 TRBV27 CASSLRGKTEAFF
TRBJ2-4 TRBV30 CAWSTGMRYIQYF
TRBJ2-5 TRBV5-1 CASSLGLAEPYQETQYF
TRBJ2-3 TRBV5-1 CASSLIVQQGASTDTQYF
TRBJ2-2 TRBV27 CASSLITGELFF
TRBJ2-5 TRBV6-1 CASSLWTDRETQYF
TRBJ1-1 TRBV11-2 CASSLVETEAFF
TRBJ2-7 TRBV19 CASSPRVTYEQYF
TRBJ2-3 TRBV27 CASSFGASGSDTQYF
TRBJ2-2 TRBV2 CASQREGLTGELFF
TRBJ2-3 TRBV11-2 CASSLNRADTQYF
TRBJ1-1 TRBV7-3 CASSRPGETEAFF
TRBJ2-7 TRBV11-2 CASSLEDRPQEQYF
TRBJ2-7 TRBV5-6 CASSLRGKYEQYF
TRBJ2-5 TRBV27 CASSLRDTGIKTQYF
TRBJ1-5 TRBV19 CASSRKNPGQGGNSNQPQHF
TRBJ1-2 TRBV5-1 CASSLFLPTDDYGYTF
TRBJ2-3 TRBV15 CATSSRHPQTDTQYF